This TCR beta chain was recorded in a study of neurological immune-mediated disorders. Study-wide results and limits: The study phylogenetically grouped the repertoires of 18 of 34 multiple sclerosis patients into one related-CDR3 cluster, a possible signature.

With 10-nucleotide random UMIs, 5'RACE was used to make the cDNA. From the 5' RACE reads, TCRdb called clonotypes with MiXCR, one entry per CDR3 protein. The table records about 65,000 distinct CDR3 sequences, over 4% of them present only once. Trimming shortened V by 5 bases and J by 8 bases, and 16 bases separated the two germline ends. CDR3 length equals 14 residues. Per the germline V gene, CDR1 is SGHRS and CDR2 is YFSETQ. This clonotype was detected many times. Antigen unknown. The clonotype comes from a man between 50 and 59 years old with multiple sclerosis. V and J are TRBV5-1 and TRBJ2-2; D is perhaps TRBD1 (5 bases). Material for sequencing was PBMCs. CDR3 nucleotides: TGCGCCAGCAGACTGCAGGGCGACAATGGGGAGCTGTTTTTT. Protein sequence: CASRLQGDNGELFF.